The clone carrying this T cell receptor beta chain was detected a few times. What it binds is not known. This sample is part of a study of T-cell memory formation after mild COVID-19. V lost 2 bases to trimming and J lost 9 bases, with 14 bases between them. The CDR3 is 14 amino acids. CDR1 and CDR2 from the germline V gene are MDHEN and SYDVKM. Barcoded TCR alpha and TCR beta cDNA libraries with UMIs came from 5'RACE using constant-segment primers. TCRdb passed the 5' RACE reads through MiXCR, listing each CDR3 protein once. The sample shows 300,000 to 350,000 distinct CDR3 sequences, just under 20% of them seen only once. Overall study results and limits: CD8+ contracting clones occupied EMRA, while CD4+ ones occupied mainly CM and EM. There was a balanced CD4/CD8 profile in clones contracting day 15 to 85, and later expanders leaned CD4+.

This sequence was found in a man younger than 35 who had mild COVID-19 (a few samples of this study predate the infection). Cell type and time point are not known. The chain recombines TRBV28 with TRBJ1-3; no definite D call. The sequenced material came from PBMCs or a T cell subset sorted from them (not recorded which). The CDR3 DNA reads TGTGCCAGCAGTTTACTCGGGTTACAAAGCACCATATATTTT. It encodes CASSLLGLQSTIYF.